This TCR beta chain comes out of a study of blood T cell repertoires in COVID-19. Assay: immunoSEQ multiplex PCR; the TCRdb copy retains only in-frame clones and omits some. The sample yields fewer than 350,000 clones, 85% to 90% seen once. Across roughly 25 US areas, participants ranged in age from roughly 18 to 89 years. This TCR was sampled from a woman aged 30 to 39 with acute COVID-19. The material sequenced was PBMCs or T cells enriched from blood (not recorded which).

In nucleotides, the CDR3 is TGCAGTGCTAATCAAAACACTGAAGCTTTCTTT. The encoded protein is CSANQNTEAFF. This chain joins TRBV20-1 and TRBJ1-1; D remains ambiguous. Looked up from germline, CDR1 is DFQATT and CDR2 is SNEGSKA (reference sequence). CDR3 length: 11 residues. Trimming stripped 4 bases from V and 2 bases from J, with 5 bases between.